This T cell receptor (beta chain) was observed in a study of blood T cell repertoires in COVID-19. Study at large: Sample material is recorded as cDNA or gDNA derived from T cells, B-cell-depleted T cells, or PBMCs.

In the original workflow: The authors estimated nucleated cell counts from reference gene primer amplification. Measured with immunoSEQ multiplex PCR; TCRdb has only the in-frame clones, and not every one. That table supplies the V and J calls and clone size; D and trimming were determined from the DNA. The profile covers about 300,000 clones, with 85% to 90% appearing a single time and around 4.5% taken by the ten largest. This clone was counted a single time. Trimming removed 4 bases at V and 4 bases at J, with 6 bases between. Germline V gives CDR1 SGDLS, CDR2 YYNGEE. This CDR3 contains 11 residues. Participants were aged roughly 18 to 89 years, lived in around 25 US areas, and enrolled virtually. Participant reports of clinical history set cohort assignment.

This TCR derives from a woman between 18 and 29 years old with acute COVID-19. The sequenced sample was PBMCs or T cells enriched from blood (not recorded which). The chain has TRBV9 and TRBJ2-7, with D possibly TRBD1 on 5 matching bases. For the CDR3, the DNA is TGTGCCAGCAGCCCAGGGTACGAGCAGTACTTC. This encodes CASSPGYEQYF.